This TCR beta chain was captured in a study of blood T cell repertoires in COVID-19. Study-level background: Acute-phase and convalescent COVID-19 samples originated in the United States, Italy and Spain. From T cells, B-cell-depleted T cells, or PBMCs came the material, which was cDNA or gDNA.

Germline V CDR1 and CDR2: LGHNA, YNFKEQ. This CDR3 has 16 residues. The V gene end was trimmed by 0 bases and the J gene end by 5 bases; junction bases not matched to a gene: 6. As handled by the study authors: Amplification of reference gene primers provided the estimated nucleated cell counts. The table came from immunoSEQ multiplex PCR; TCRdb's copy has only in-frame clones and leaves some out. For V, J and clone size, that table is used; D and trimming come from the DNA. Found here are tens of thousands of clones, about 88% of them singletons; the top ten hold roughly an eighth. This sequence was found in a human donor with active COVID-19. The donor label of this sample is uncertain. The chain employs TRBV4-2 and TRBJ2-5; TRBD2 aligns across 10 bases. Sequenced: peripheral blood. The CDR3: CASSQEQRGGSETQYF. The CDR3 nucleotides are TGTGCCAGCAGCCAAGAGCAGCGGGGGGGCTCTGAGACCCAGTACTTC.